Many counts were recorded for the clone carrying this T cell receptor (beta chain). Patients aged 18 to 65 had newly diagnosed hyperthyroidism that had lasted under 2 months. Uncontrolled infection, other autoimmune disease, pregnancy or lactation excluded patients. Thyroid ultrasound and orbital computed tomography, with clinical symptoms and serum thyroxine and TRAb, informed diagnoses. The PBMCs were taken from around 9 ml of fresh peripheral blood. This specimen belongs to a study of T cells in Graves' hyperthyroidism and ophthalmopathy. With V trimmed by 5 bases and J by 6 bases, 5 bases remained unmatched. The CDR3 totals 14 residues. Germline V lookup: CDR1 DFQATT, CDR2 SNEGSKA (reference sequence). TCR beta CDR3 region amplification was performed from RNA transcripts. The HTBI primer set was used in a first-round RT-PCR of the TCR CDR3. TCRdb passed the multiplex PCR reads through MiXCR, listing each CDR3 protein once. Of fewer than 400,000 distinct CDR3 sequences in the sample, 16% are singletons; the top ten hold approximately 35%.

The sequencing input was blood. The V gene is TRBV20-1, the J gene TRBJ2-1, with 12 bases that match TRBD2. This sequence was found in a man younger than 40 with Graves' hyperthyroidism. The CDR3 loop is CSAQPTSGSNEQFF. In nucleotides, the CDR3 is TGCAGTGCTCAACCGACTAGCGGGAGCAATGAGCAGTTCTTC.